This TCR beta chain appears in the sequencing data of a study of Ad26.COV2.S vaccination and SARS-CoV-2 variants. Study results and limitations: Individuals receiving vaccine had higher spike-specific TCR breadth than placebo recipients did.

Per the germline V gene, CDR1 is ENHRY and CDR2 is SYGVKD. Trimming at V came to 8 bases and at J to 0 bases, leaving 9 bases not matched to a gene. This CDR3 spans 15 amino acids. Assay: immunoSEQ multiplex PCR; the TCRdb copy retains only in-frame clones and omits some. The sample carries 350,000 to 450,000 clones, around 90% recorded once. This sample's treatment: over 15 received Ad26.COV2.S at low or high dose, single or two shots; roughly 5 received placebo; per-sample allocation not given. On day 63 after the first injection, vaccine and placebo recipients gave samples. In regard to this clone: Its antigen is not identified.

Sequences were derived from peripheral blood, sampled in a trial of Ad26.COV2.S vaccine versus placebo. The clonotype comes from a person between 18 and 65 years old who received the Ad26.COV2.S COVID-19 vaccine or a placebo. This chain joins TRBV10-3 and TRBJ1-1; TRBD1 aligns across 7 bases. The chain's CDR3 is CAISGTELLNTEAFF. CDR3 DNA sequence: TGTGCCATCTCGGGGACAGAGCTATTGAACACTGAAGCTTTCTTT.